This T cell receptor (beta chain) stems from a study of T cells in Graves' hyperthyroidism and ophthalmopathy (dated by TCRdb to about 2019). In the study overall: Peripheral blood was collected at initial diagnosis, before any treatment. A discovery cohort of about 100 patients, roughly 40 with Graves' ophthalmopathy and under 60 with stable Graves' hyperthyroidism, was used to find distinguishing TCR V-J signatures. Prospective prediction of ophthalmopathy was tested in an independent validation cohort of 18 to 20 hyperthyroidism patients and roughly 16 patients who later progressed to ophthalmopathy. The roughly 99 discovery patients were divided at random into training and test sets in a 7:3 ratio. In addition, the study compared T-cell repertoires in thyroid tissue and in blood from about six Graves' hyperthyroidism patients. Following sampling, methimazole starting at 30 mg daily was given to hyperthyroidism patients, and high-dose intravenous methylprednisolone was given to ophthalmopathy patients. TCR Vbeta CDR3 sequencing of 120 to 150 peripheral blood samples (fewer than 45 ophthalmopathy, 75 hyperthyroidism and some 17 progressor patients) is reported in the paper.

From the cysteine up to the phenylalanine, the CDR3 has a length of 14 residues. The DNA shown is the 42-base CDR3, in frame from base 1. V drops 6 bases and J drops 0 bases, leaving 12 bases in between. The germline V gene provides CDR1 MNHNS and CDR2 SASEGT. What the authors observed across the whole study: Most expanded thyroid clonotypes (frequency above 0.001) were also detected in blood, a finding suggesting that blood repertoires may reflect thyroid immune responses. In validation, the model predicted progression to ophthalmopathy a median of 6.5 months before onset, with around 70% sensitivity and just under 75% specificity. No statistical method was used to set the sample size in advance, and investigators knew the group allocation. Ophthalmopathy was separated from stable hyperthyroidism by a 13 V-J signature model, with about 86% sensitivity and around 81% specificity obtained in cross-validation and 80%/75% obtained in testing.

The TCR beta CDR3 regions were amplified from RNA transcripts. The first round of RT-PCR for the TCR CDR3 was performed with the HTBI primer set and the Qiagen OneStep RT-PCR kit. The libraries were constructed in a second round of multiplex PCR and then size-selected and purified. The libraries were sequenced on an Illumina HiSeq2000 using paired-end 100 bp reads. Per the authors' processing: SOAPnuke was used to process the raw data, with reads discarded if the reads contained adapters or uncalled bases, had a mean Phred below 15, or lacked an exact constant-primer or identifier match. High-quality paired reads were merged using COPE v1.2.5, and each unique nucleotide sequence was defined as a clonotype. Clonotypes were aligned to IMGT TRBV, TRBD and TRBJ reference segments using MiTCR v1.1. The analysis was restricted to V-J combinations with a frequency above 0.0001, which together covered roughly 99% of the repertoires. The TCS score was defined as the ratio of F50 (clonal expansion) to E x V (chaos), calculated using BLOSUM62-based TCRdist between CDR3 peptides within each V-J. Welch's t-statistics and random forest reduced several hundred V-J features to about 13, which were used in a naive Bayes classifier (R e1071). The Morisita-Horn index was used to measure how similar the thyroid and blood repertoires were. The public sequencing data were trimmed at Q25 with fastp and processed into clonotypes with MiXCR by TCRdb, which kept only in-frame beta chains. One record per CDR3 amino acid sequence lists the most common genes and DNA. For this entry, the V and J calls and clone size follow TCRdb and not the study's own pipeline. The sample table contains just under 750,000 distinct CDR3 sequences; only one count was recorded for about a third of them. The biggest ten clones account for around 32% of the sample.

Concerning this clonotype itself: What antigen it recognizes has not been identified. Base qualities are missing; no much larger clone stands one base away.

A patient counted as having stable Graves' hyperthyroidism if no progression to ophthalmopathy occurred over 18 months of follow-up. Hyperthyroidism patients were newly diagnosed, with disease duration under 2 months, and aged 18 to 65 years. Exclusion was applied to patients with uncontrolled infections, other autoimmune diseases, pregnancy or lactation. Diagnoses were based on clinical symptoms, serum thyroxine and TRAb, thyroid ultrasound and orbital computed tomography. Ficoll-Paque density gradient centrifugation was used to isolate PBMCs from around 10 ml of fresh peripheral blood. Trizol reagent was used to extract total RNA, and RNA quality was then checked on an Agilent 2100 Bioanalyzer.

The chain joins TRBV6-1 to TRBJ2-7, with no confidently assigned D gene. Sequenced: blood. The source of this sequence is a woman aged 40 to 55 with Graves' hyperthyroidism. The bases are TGTGCCAGCAGCCCAGACTGGAGCTCCTACGAGCAGTACTTC. This translates into CASSPDWSSYEQYF.